Listed here are 20 T cell receptor beta chains from one sample, sequenced in a study of shared clonotypes between healthy human individuals. Some clones are missing from TCRdb's copy, which holds only in-frame ones; the method was immunoSEQ multiplex PCR. Among approximately 510,000 clones listed, approximately 79% were seen once. Material for sequencing was PBMCs. These TCRs come from a woman in her forties in good health. Some clones in this sample may be carry-over from other donors' samples.

This clone was seen more than once but under ten times. The chain links TRBV2 to TRBJ2-3; no clear D gene. Germline CDR1 is SNHLY and CDR2 is FYNNEI. The CDR3 contains 14 residues. The V end lost 3 bases, the J end lost 2 bases, and 9 bases lay between the germline ends. In nucleotides, the CDR3 is TGTGCCAGCAGTGAGGCCTTGACCACAGATACGCAGTATTTT. It is translated as CASSEALTTDTQYF.

The V and J genes are TRBV27 and TRBJ2-7; 9 nucleotides match TRBD2. This CDR3 contains 14 residues. Germline CDR1 is MNHEY and CDR2 is SMNVEV (reference sequence). V shed 5 bases and J 3 bases; nucleotides not matched to a gene: 5. This CDR3 is CASSKREAVYEQYF. The CDR3 nucleotides are TGTGCCAGCAGTAAGCGGGAGGCCGTCTACGAGCAGTACTTC.

The chain combines TRBV11-1 with TRBJ1-6; D is ambiguous. The V end lost 5 bases, the J end lost 3 bases, and 11 bases lay between the germline ends. This CDR3 is 15 amino acids long. The germline V gene has CDR1 SGHAT and CDR2 FQDESV (reference sequence). The CDR3 nucleotides read TGTGCCAGCAGCCAGGACGGAGACTATAATTCACCCCTCCACTTT. The encoded protein is CASSQDGDYNSPLHF.

The chain recombines TRBV7-9 with TRBJ2-1; D remains ambiguous. Germline CDR1 and CDR2: SEHNR and FQNEAQ (reference sequence). V lost 6 bases to trimming and J lost 7 bases, with 16 bases between them. The CDR3 is 14 amino acids. As DNA, the CDR3 is TGTGCCAGCAGTACAGCATTCCAAGGGAATGAGCAGTTCTTC. Its translation is CASSTAFQGNEQFF.

The chain has TRBV9 and TRBJ2-1; 8 bases line up with TRBD2. The CDR3 totals 17 residues. The V segment lost 0 bases and the J segment 4 bases; nucleotides outside the gene matches: 9. Germline CDR1 reads SGDLS; CDR2 reads YYNGEE. This CDR3 is CASSVGSGSGGYNEQFF. CDR3 DNA sequence: TGTGCCAGCAGCGTAGGCTCAGGGAGCGGGGGATACAATGAGCAGTTCTTC.

This sequence joins TRBV7-9 and TRBJ1-6; D may be TRBD1 (6 bases). Germline values: CDR1 SEHNR, CDR2 FQNEAQ (reference sequence). Trimming removed 6 bases from V and 9 bases from J, with 15 bases in between. The CDR3 covers 14 residues. The CDR3 reads CASSLGGVASPLHF. CDR3 sequence (DNA): TGTGCCAGCAGTCTAGGGGGGGTGGCTTCACCCCTCCACTTT.

This chain connects TRBV7-2 to TRBJ2-7; TRBD2 might be the D (5 bases). CDR1 and CDR2 from the germline V gene are SGHTA and FQGNSA. The CDR3 covers 15 residues. Trimming removed 0 bases from V and 4 bases from J, with 13 bases in between. DNA for the CDR3: TGTGCCAGCAGCTTAGCGGGGAGCGGTCCTTACGAGCAGTACTTC. Its translation: CASSLAGSGPYEQYF.

The rearrangement joins TRBV7-8 to TRBJ1-4, with D possibly matching TRBD1 (6 bases). V gave up 2 bases and J gave up 9 bases, with 19 bases separating them. This CDR3 has 16 amino acids. CDR1 is SGHVS and CDR2 is FQNEAQ in the germline V gene. CDR3 sequence: CASSLSETGGRKKLFF. CDR3 nucleotides: TGTGCCAGCAGCTTATCGGAGACCGGGGGGCGGAAAAAACTGTTTTTT.

The chain links TRBV7-9 to TRBJ2-2; D might be TRBD2 (6 bases). Trimming removed 3 bases from V and 5 bases from J, with 16 bases in between. Germline values: CDR1 SEHNR, CDR2 FQNEAQ (reference sequence). This CDR3 is 16 amino acids long. CDR3 amino acids: CASSFSGGVRTGELFF. The CDR3 DNA reads TGTGCCAGCAGCTTTTCGGGCGGGGTAAGGACCGGGGAGCTGTTTTTT.

The chain has TRBV6-5 and TRBJ2-2, with D maybe TRBD1 (5 bases). Per germline, CDR1 MNHEY and CDR2 SVGAGI. Trimming stripped 0 bases from V and 4 bases from J, with 9 bases between. The CDR3 totals 15 residues. The CDR3 region is CASSYSPDTTGELFF. The DNA for the CDR3 is TGTGCCAGCAGTTACTCACCGGACACCACCGGGGAGCTGTTTTTT.

J is TRBJ2-5 and V is TRBV29-1; tentative D call: TRBD2 (6 bases). The end of the DNA fits TRBJ2-7 better, so the J call may be wrong. Germline V gene lookup returns CDR1 SQVTM and CDR2 ANQGSEA. This CDR3 spans 15 amino acids. The CDR3 nucleotides read TGCAGCGTTGGGGGGTGGGGACTGGGTGGCTACGAGCAGTACTTC. Its protein is CSVGGWGLGGYEQYF.

This clone has only one observation. The J gene is TRBJ1-6, the V gene TRBV6-5, with D uncertain. With 0 bases removed from V and 9 bases from J, the gap between germline ends came to 6 bases. The CDR3 runs to 13 residues. Per the germline V gene, CDR1 is MNHEY and CDR2 is SVGAGI. The CDR3 loop reads CASSYSSVSPLHF. The CDR3 nucleotides read TGTGCCAGCAGTTACTCGAGTGTTTCACCCCTCCACTTT.

The CDR3 DNA reads TGTGCCAGCAGCTTGTCCGGGATAACCATCACCGGGGAGCTGTTTTTT. This codes for CASSLSGITITGELFF. The V and J genes are TRBV7-8 and TRBJ2-2, with TRBD2 as a possible D gene (5 bases). The CDR3 runs to 16 residues. The V end was cut by 3 bases, the J end by 4 bases, with 15 bases between. Germline V CDR1 and CDR2: SGHVS, FQNEAQ.

For the CDR3, the DNA is TGTGCCAGCAGCATCCTCCGGACAGGGAGGACCGGGGAGCTGTTTTTT. Amino acids: CASSILRTGRTGELFF. The chain combines TRBV7-8 with TRBJ2-2; 8 nucleotides align to TRBD1. With V trimmed by 5 bases and J by 5 bases, 10 bases remained unmatched. The length of the CDR3 is 16 residues. Germline CDR1 is SGHVS and CDR2 is FQNEAQ.

This chain links TRBV11-2 with TRBJ2-1; D uncertain. The CDR3 totals 13 residues. Germline CDR1 is SGHAT and CDR2 is FQNNGV. Trimming stripped 5 bases from V and 7 bases from J, with 12 bases between. The CDR3 DNA follows: TGTGCCAGCAGCGTCAACAGTATTAATGAGCAGTTCTTC. Its protein is CASSVNSINEQFF.

The chain links TRBV28 to TRBJ1-2; no clear D gene. The CDR3 runs to 13 residues. From germline, CDR1 is MDHEN and CDR2 SYDVKM. Between the trimmed V and J ends, which lost 5 bases and 7 bases, there was a span of 14 bases. The DNA of the CDR3 is TGTGCCAGCAGTCGAGCCAGAAACCTTGGCTACACCTTC. Its translation: CASSRARNLGYTF.

The chain links TRBV4-2 to TRBJ2-3; D remains ambiguous. V was pared by 2 bases and J by 0 bases, with 9 bases between. This CDR3 has 15 residues. CDR1 and CDR2 from the germline V gene are LGHNA and YNFKEQ. The CDR3 loop is CASSQPATSTDTQYF. The CDR3 DNA reads as TGTGCCAGCAGCCAACCGGCCACTAGCACAGATACGCAGTATTTT.

This clone was seen a few times. The same CDR3 can be traced to other DNA sequences in this sample. The chain is built from TRBV6-4 and TRBJ2-3; 7 nucleotides align to TRBD2. Germline-derived CDR1 and CDR2 are MRHNA and SNTAGT. With V trimmed by 2 bases and J by 0 bases, 2 bases remained unmatched. The CDR3 loop spans 15 amino acids. CDR3 in DNA: TGTGCCAGCAGTGACGGTAGCGGGAGCACAGATACGCAGTATTTT. Amino acids: CASSDGSGSTDTQYF.

V and J are TRBV6-1 and TRBJ1-1, with no clear D. Trimming took 6 bases from V and 4 from J, leaving 15 bases between them. The CDR3 totals 14 residues. CDR1 and CDR2 (germline): MNHNS, SASEGT. CDR3 DNA: TGTGCCAGCAGCCTCCCTTGGGGAAGCACTGAAGCTTTCTTT. This codes for CASSLPWGSTEAFF.

This chain connects TRBV6-1 to TRBJ1-5; unclear D gene. The ends were cut back, 7 bases at V and 0 bases at J, with 13 bases in the middle. Per germline, CDR1 MNHNS and CDR2 SASEGT. This CDR3 region has 15 residues. DNA for the CDR3: TGTGCCAGCATTCTGGCTGGATATAGCAATCAGCCCCAGCATTTT. It is translated as CASILAGYSNQPQHF.